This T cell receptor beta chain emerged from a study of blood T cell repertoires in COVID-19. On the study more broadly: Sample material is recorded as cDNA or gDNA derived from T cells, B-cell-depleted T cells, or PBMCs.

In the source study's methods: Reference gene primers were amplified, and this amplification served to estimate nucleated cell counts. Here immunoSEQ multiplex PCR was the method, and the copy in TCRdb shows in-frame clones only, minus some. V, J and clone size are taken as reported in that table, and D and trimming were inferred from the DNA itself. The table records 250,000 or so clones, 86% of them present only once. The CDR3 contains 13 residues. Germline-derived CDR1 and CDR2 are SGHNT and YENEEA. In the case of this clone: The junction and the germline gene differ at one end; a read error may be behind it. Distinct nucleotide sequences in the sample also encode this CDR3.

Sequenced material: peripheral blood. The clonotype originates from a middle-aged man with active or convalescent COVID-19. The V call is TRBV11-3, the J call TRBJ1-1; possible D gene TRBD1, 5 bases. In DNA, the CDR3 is TGTGCCAGCAGATCAGGGTCGAACACTGAAGCCTTCTTT. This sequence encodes CASRSGSNTEAFF.